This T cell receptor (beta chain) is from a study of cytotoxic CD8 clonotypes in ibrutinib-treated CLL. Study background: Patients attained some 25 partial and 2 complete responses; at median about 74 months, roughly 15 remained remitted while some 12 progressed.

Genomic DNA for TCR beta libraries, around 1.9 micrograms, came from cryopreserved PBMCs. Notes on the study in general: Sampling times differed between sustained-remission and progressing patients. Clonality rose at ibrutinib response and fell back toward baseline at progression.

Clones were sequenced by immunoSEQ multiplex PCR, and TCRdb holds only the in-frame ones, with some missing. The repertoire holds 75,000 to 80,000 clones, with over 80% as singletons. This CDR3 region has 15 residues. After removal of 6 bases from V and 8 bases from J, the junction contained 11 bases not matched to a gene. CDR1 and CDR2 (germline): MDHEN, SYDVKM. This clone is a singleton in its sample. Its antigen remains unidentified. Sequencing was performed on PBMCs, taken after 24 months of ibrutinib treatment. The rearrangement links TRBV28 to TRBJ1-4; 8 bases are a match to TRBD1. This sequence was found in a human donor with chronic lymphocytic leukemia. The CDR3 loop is CASRSGGWGIEKLFF. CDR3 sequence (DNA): TGTGCCAGCAGGTCAGGGGGCTGGGGAATCGAAAAACTGTTTTTT.